The text below deals with one TCR beta chain. Its antigen is unidentified. Indicated treatment: 15 to 20 received Ad26.COV2.S at low or high dose, single or two shots; five or six received placebo; per-sample allocation not given. At day 63 after the first vaccine or placebo injection, samples were drawn. Recruitment in Boston yielded a donor of adult age, 18-55 years. This sample is drawn from a study of Ad26.COV2.S vaccination and SARS-CoV-2 variants. Background on the study: Intramuscular Ad26.COV2.S at 5x10^10 or 1x10^11 viral particles. The study's findings and limits: Post-vaccination breadth of spike-specific CD8+ and CD4+ T cell responses was reportedly substantial. Analytic work on TCR breadth and depth might have understated the full extent of total T cell responses.

The assay was immunoSEQ multiplex PCR, and TCRdb's table has in-frame clones only and misses some. The table has some 250,000 clones, 85% to 90% seen once. The germline V gene has CDR1 SGHDT and CDR2 YYEEEE. The CDR3 loop spans 15 amino acids. V dropped 5 bases and J dropped 6; count of bases not matched to a gene: 13. The genes are TRBV5-6 and TRBJ2-7; 8 positions agree with TRBD2. Sample: peripheral blood, taken in a trial of Ad26.COV2.S vaccine versus placebo. The receptor was isolated from a person aged 18-65 years who received the Ad26.COV2.S COVID-19 vaccine or a placebo. CDR3 sequence reads: CASRYGRGELTEQYF. CDR3 DNA sequence: TGTGCCAGCAGGTACGGGCGGGGGGAGTTAACCGAGCAGTACTTC.